These T cell receptor beta chains were read from a single sample in a study of cytotoxic CD8 clonotypes in ibrutinib-treated CLL. Assay used: immunoSEQ multiplex PCR; TCRdb lists only in-frame clones, some missing. The profile covers 150,000 to 200,000 clones, with roughly 84% appearing a single time and 3% taken by the ten largest. Sequencing was performed on PBMCs, taken at disease progression, from a patient treated with ibrutinib. Receptors were obtained from a human donor with chronic lymphocytic leukemia. Both conserved end residues are part of each CDR3. Fields, in order: V gene, clone size, J gene, D gene, CDR3 protein, CDR3 DNA. A D gene is named only where the DNA matches it firmly. The size entry is marked missing in some rows and otherwise reads once, few, many or a size class.

TRBV19,-,TRBJ2-7,TRBD1,CASSSQSPGQLTYEQYF,TGTGCCAGTAGTAGTCAATCCCCGGGACAGCTGACCTACGAGCAGTACTTC
TRBV4-3,-,TRBJ2-3,TRBD2,CASSQGTSGKGGLGTDTQYF,TGCGCCAGCAGCCAAGGGACTAGCGGGAAAGGGGGACTGGGCACAGATACGCAGTATTTT
TRBV11-3,-,TRBJ2-7,TRBD2,CASSFGLAAYEQYF,TGTGCCAGCAGCTTCGGACTAGCGGCGTACGAGCAGTACTTC
TRBV27,once,TRBJ1-1,TRBD1,CASSSWTGMNTEAFF,TGTGCCAGCAGTTCCTGGACAGGTATGAACACTGAAGCTTTCTTT
TRBV2,few,TRBJ1-5,TRBD1,CASSGNRGSQPQHF,TGTGCCAGCAGTGGAAACAGGGGAAGTCAGCCCCAGCATTTT
TRBV15,-,TRBJ1-1,-,CATSRGGGGASSDRARAFF,TGTGCCACCAGCAGAGGAGGTGGAGGGGCGTCCTCCGATAGAGCAAGAGCTTTCTTT
TRBV5-1,-,TRBJ1-2,-,CASSFRAGEGYTF,TGCGCCAGCAGCTTCCGGGCAGGGGAAGGCTACACCTTC
TRBV7-2,-,TRBJ1-2,TRBD1,CASSLGGQGRDYGYTF,TGTGCCAGCAGCTTAGGGGGACAGGGGCGGGACTATGGCTACACCTTC
TRBV19,-,TRBJ1-2,TRBD1,CASSIAVGQEISSNYGYTF,TGTGCCAGTAGTATCGCTGTGGGACAGGAGATAAGTAGTAACTATGGCTACACCTTC
TRBV5-5,few,TRBJ1-2,TRBD1,CASSLAVGQGKGYTF,TGTGCCAGCAGCTTGGCCGTGGGACAGGGTAAAGGCTACACCTTC
TRBV19,-,TRBJ2-7,-,CASSIRRGGSYEQYF,TGTGCCAGTAGTATCAGGAGGGGGGGGTCCTACGAGCAGTACTTC
TRBV7-3,-,TRBJ2-7,TRBD1,CASSLGDRDRQYF,TGTGCCAGCAGCTTAGGGGACAGGGATCGGCAGTACTTC
TRBV30,-,TRBJ2-3,TRBD2,CAWTGTSSSTNTQYF,TGTGCCTGGACCGGGACTAGTTCAAGCACAAATACGCAGTATTTT
TRBV7-8,-,TRBJ2-7,-,CASSVDRQAVYEQYF,TGTGCCAGCAGCGTGGACAGACAAGCAGTCTACGAGCAGTACTTC
TRBV27,-,TRBJ2-1,TRBD2,CASSLGLAGTPTFF,TGTGCCAGCAGTTTGGGCCTAGCGGGAACGCCAACGTTCTTC
TRBV18,-,TRBJ2-7,-,CASSPEGGLYEQYF,TGTGCCAGCTCACCCGAAGGGGGGCTCTACGAGCAGTACTTC
TRBV2,-,TRBJ2-3,TRBD2,CASSAFGTSGMDTQYF,TGTGCCAGCAGTGCATTCGGGACTAGCGGGATGGATACGCAGTATTTT
TRBV6-5,-,TRBJ2-5,-,CASIEWSGGGETQYF,TGTGCCAGCATAGAGTGGTCGGGTGGGGGGGAGACCCAGTACTTC
TRBV11-3,-,TRBJ1-5,-,CASSSGPGQPQHF,TGTGCCAGCAGCTCCGGCCCAGGTCAGCCCCAGCATTTT
TRBV7-9,few,TRBJ1-2,TRBD1,CASSSPGQGVSGYTF,TGTGCCAGCAGCTCACCGGGACAGGGGGTGAGTGGCTACACCTTC
TRBV19,-,TRBJ1-5,TRBD1,CASSTSGTGDPRGPQHF,TGTGCCAGTAGTACTTCCGGGACAGGGGACCCCCGGGGGCCCCAGCATTTT
TRBV5-1,once,TRBJ2-2,TRBD1,CASSLGDRAAGELFF,TGCGCCAGCAGCTTGGGGGACAGGGCTGCCGGGGAGCTGTTTTTT
TRBV4-1,-,TRBJ2-7,TRBD2,CASSLRTVGLAGGISYEQYF,TGCGCCAGCAGCCTAAGAACCGTGGGACTAGCGGGAGGGATCAGCTACGAGCAGTACTTC
TRBV4-2,-,TRBJ2-1,TRBD2,CASSQETAGGPYNEQFF,TGTGCCAGCAGCCAAGAAACAGCGGGAGGGCCTTACAATGAGCAGTTCTTC
TRBV5-1,-,TRBJ2-7,-,CASSPGQSTTYEQYF,TGCGCCAGCAGCCCCGGACAGAGTACCACCTACGAGCAGTACTTC
TRBV19,-,TRBJ1-2,-,CASSMGRIGGYGYTF,TGTGCCAGTAGTATGGGAAGGATAGGTGGCTATGGCTACACCTTC
TRBV11-3,-,TRBJ2-7,TRBD2,CASSLEASGSIDEQYF,TGTGCCAGCAGCTTAGAGGCTAGCGGGAGCATCGACGAGCAGTACTTC
TRBV10-2,-,TRBJ2-7,-,CASRSGTLNYEQYF,TGCGCCAGCCGATCCGGGACACTAAACTACGAGCAGTACTTC
TRBV6-6,-,TRBJ1-2,TRBD1,CASSQTGEGNYGYTF,TGTGCCAGCAGCCAAACAGGGGAGGGGAACTATGGCTACACCTTC
TRBV7-9,-,TRBJ1-2,-,CASSLRTVPTF,TGTGCCAGCAGCTTACGGACGGTACCCACCTTC
TRBV5-6,-,TRBJ1-2,-,CASSFLLGPYTF,TGTGCCAGCAGCTTCCTATTAGGACCCTACACCTTC
TRBV29-1,-,TRBJ1-4,-,CSVGNQATNEKLFF,TGCAGCGTTGGAAATCAGGCAACTAATGAAAAACTGTTTTTT
TRBV27,-,TRBJ2-2,-,CASSPGWAGTFAGELFF,TGTGCCAGCAGCCCTGGCTGGGCGGGCACCTTCGCCGGGGAGCTGTTTTTT
TRBV4-2,-,TRBJ2-2,TRBD2,CASSYSGSNSGELFF,TGTGCCAGCAGCTACAGCGGGAGTAACTCCGGGGAGCTGTTTTTT
TRBV19,-,TRBJ2-2,TRBD2,CASSILAGINTGELFF,TGTGCCAGTAGTATTTTAGCGGGGATAAACACCGGGGAGCTGTTTTTT
TRBV25-1,-,TRBJ1-2,-,CASRSAGGGYTF,TGTGCCAGCAGGTCAGCTGGGGGCGGCTACACCTTC
TRBV5-1,-,TRBJ2-3,-,CASSASGDSTDTQYF,TGCGCCAGCAGTGCAAGCGGAGATAGCACAGATACGCAGTATTTT
TRBV5-1,-,TRBJ1-1,TRBD1,CASSLGDRPNTEAFF,TGCGCCAGCAGCTTGGGGGACAGACCTAACACTGAAGCTTTCTTT
TRBV7-9,few,TRBJ2-4,-,CASSLFPGSQLAKNIQYF,TGTGCCAGCAGCTTGTTCCCCGGGAGCCAGCTAGCCAAAAACATTCAGTACTTC
TRBV6-5,-,TRBJ2-7,TRBD1,CASSYGQGVYEQYF,TGTGCCAGCAGTTACGGACAGGGGGTCTACGAGCAGTACTTC
TRBV11-3,once,TRBJ1-1,-,CASSLFPNTEAFF,TGTGCCAGCAGCTTATTCCCGAACACTGAAGCTTTCTTT
TRBV6-5,-,TRBJ2-5,-,CASRDSGYGTQYF,TGTGCCAGCCGGGACTCAGGTTATGGGACCCAGTACTTC